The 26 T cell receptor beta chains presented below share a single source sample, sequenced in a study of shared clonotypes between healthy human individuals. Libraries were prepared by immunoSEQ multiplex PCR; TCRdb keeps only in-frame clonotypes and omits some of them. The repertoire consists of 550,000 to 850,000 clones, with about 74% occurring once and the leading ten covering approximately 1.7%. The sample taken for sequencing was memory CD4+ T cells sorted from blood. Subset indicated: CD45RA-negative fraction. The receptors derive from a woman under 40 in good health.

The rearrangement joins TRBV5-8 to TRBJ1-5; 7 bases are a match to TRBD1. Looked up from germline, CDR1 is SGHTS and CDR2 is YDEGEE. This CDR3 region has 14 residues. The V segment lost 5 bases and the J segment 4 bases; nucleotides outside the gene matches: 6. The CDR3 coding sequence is TGTGCCAGCAGTTCCGACAGGGAAAATCAGCCCCAGCATTTT. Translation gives CASSSDRENQPQHF.

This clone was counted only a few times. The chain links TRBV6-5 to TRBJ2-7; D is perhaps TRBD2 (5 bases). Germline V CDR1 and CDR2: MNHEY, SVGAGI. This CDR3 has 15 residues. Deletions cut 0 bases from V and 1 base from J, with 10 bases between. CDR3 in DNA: TGTGCCAGCAGTTACTCACCCGGACTTTCCTACGAGCAGTACTTC. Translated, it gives CASSYSPGLSYEQYF.

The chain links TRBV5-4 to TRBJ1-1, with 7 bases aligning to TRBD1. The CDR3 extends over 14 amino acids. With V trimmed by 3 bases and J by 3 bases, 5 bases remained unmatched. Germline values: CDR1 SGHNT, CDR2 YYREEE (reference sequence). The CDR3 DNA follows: TGTGCCAGCAGCTCCAGGGGGTCTCACACTGAAGCTTTCTTT. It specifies CASSSRGSHTEAFF. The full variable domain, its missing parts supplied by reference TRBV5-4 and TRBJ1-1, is ETGVTQSPTHLIKTRGQQVTLRCSSQSGHNTVSWYQQALGQGPQFIFQYYREEENGRGNFPPRFSGLQFPNYSSELNVNALELDDSALYLCASSSRGSHTEAFFGQGTRLTVV.

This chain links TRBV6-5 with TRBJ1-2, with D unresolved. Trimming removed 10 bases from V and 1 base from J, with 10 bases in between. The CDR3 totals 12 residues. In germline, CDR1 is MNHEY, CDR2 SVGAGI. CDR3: CATGAFNYGYTF. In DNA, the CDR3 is TGTGCCACAGGAGCTTTTAACTATGGCTACACCTTC.

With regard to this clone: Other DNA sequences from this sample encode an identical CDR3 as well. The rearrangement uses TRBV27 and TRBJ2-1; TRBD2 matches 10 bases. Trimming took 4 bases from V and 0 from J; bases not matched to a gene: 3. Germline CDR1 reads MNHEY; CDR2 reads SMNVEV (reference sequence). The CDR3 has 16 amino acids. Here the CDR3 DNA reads TGTGCCAGCAGTTCACTAGCGGGGAGCTCCTACAATGAGCAGTTCTTC. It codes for CASSSLAGSSYNEQFF.

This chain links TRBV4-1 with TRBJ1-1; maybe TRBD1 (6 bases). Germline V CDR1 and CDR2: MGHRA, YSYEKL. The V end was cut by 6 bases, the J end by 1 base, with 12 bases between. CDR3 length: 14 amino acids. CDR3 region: CASRGAGTNTEAFF. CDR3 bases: TGCGCCAGCAGGGGGGCTGGGACGAACACTGAAGCTTTCTTT.

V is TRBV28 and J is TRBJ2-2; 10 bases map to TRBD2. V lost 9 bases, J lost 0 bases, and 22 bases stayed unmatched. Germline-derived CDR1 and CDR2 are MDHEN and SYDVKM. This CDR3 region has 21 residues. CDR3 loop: CASLGQWKLAGRPSNTGELFF. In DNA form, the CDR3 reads TGTGCCAGTTTGGGACAGTGGAAACTAGCGGGGAGGCCCTCGAACACCGGGGAGCTGTTTTTT. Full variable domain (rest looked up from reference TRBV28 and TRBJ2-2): DVKVTQSSRYLVKRTGEKVFLECVQDMDHENMFWYRQDPGLGLRLIYFSYDVKMKEKGDIPEGYSVSREKKERFSLILESASTNQTSMYLCASLGQWKLAGRPSNTGELFFGEGSRLTVL.

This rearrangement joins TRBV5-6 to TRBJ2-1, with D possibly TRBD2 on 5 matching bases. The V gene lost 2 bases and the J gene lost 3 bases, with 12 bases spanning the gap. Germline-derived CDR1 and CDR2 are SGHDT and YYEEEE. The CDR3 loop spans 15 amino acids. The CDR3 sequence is CASSFWGALYNEQFF. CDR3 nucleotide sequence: TGTGCCAGCAGCTTTTGGGGAGCCCTCTACAATGAGCAGTTCTTC.

CDR3 DNA sequence: TGCAGCGTCGCCATGGACAGCTACGAGCAGTACTTC. It codes for CSVAMDSYEQYF. This chain joins TRBV29-1 and TRBJ2-7, with D possibly TRBD1 on 6 matching bases. The germline V gene encodes CDR1 SQVTM and CDR2 ANQGSEA. This CDR3 region has 12 residues. The V gene lost 6 bases and the J gene lost 3 bases, with 12 bases spanning the gap.

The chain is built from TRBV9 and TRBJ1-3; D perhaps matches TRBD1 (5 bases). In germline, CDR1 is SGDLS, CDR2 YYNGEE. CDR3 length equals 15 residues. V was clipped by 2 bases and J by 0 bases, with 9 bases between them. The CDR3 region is CASSVGRSSGNTIYF. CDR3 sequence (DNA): TGTGCCAGCAGCGTGGGGCGGTCCTCTGGAAACACCATATATTTT.

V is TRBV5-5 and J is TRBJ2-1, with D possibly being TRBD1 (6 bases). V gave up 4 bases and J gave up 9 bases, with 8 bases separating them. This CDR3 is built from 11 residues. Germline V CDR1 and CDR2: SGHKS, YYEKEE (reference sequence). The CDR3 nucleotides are TGTGCCAGCAGCAACAGGGTTGAGCAGTTCTTC. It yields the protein CASSNRVEQFF.

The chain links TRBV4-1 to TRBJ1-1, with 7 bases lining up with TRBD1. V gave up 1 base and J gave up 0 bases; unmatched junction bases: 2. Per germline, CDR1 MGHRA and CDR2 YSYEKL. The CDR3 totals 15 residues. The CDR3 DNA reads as TGCGCCAGCAGCCAAGTCGGACAGGTGAACACTGAAGCTTTCTTT. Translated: CASSQVGQVNTEAFF.

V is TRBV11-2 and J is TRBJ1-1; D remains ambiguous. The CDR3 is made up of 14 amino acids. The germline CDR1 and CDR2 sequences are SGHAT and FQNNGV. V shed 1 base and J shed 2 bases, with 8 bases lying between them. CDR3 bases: TGTGCCAGCAGCTTAGGGAACAGCAACACTGAAGCTTTCTTT. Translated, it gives CASSLGNSNTEAFF.

The CDR3 nucleotides read TGCGCCAGCAGTCAAGCTCCCGGGGGGGCGTATGTCAATCAGCCCCAGCATTTT. As protein: CASSQAPGGAYVNQPQHF. The rearrangement uses TRBV23-1 and TRBJ1-5, with D possibly matching TRBD1 (6 bases). TRBV23-1 is an open reading frame whose function is uncertain. V was cut by 2 bases and J by 3 bases, with 20 bases left in between. The CDR3 is 18 residues long.

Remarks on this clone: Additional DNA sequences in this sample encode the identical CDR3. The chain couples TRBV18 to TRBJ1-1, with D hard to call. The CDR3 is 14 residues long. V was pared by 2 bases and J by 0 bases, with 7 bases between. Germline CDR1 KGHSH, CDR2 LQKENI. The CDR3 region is CASSPSGVNTEAFF. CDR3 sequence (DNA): TGTGCCAGCTCACCATCCGGGGTGAACACTGAAGCTTTCTTT.

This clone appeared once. The CDR3 sequence is CASRGTAGELFF. The CDR3 DNA is TGTGCCAGCAGGGGGACCGCCGGGGAGCTGTTTTTT. The chain joins TRBV28 to TRBJ2-2; D might be TRBD1 or TRBD2, each matching 5 bases. Trimming removed 6 bases at V and 6 bases at J, with 8 bases between. Germline assignment: CDR1 MDHEN and CDR2 SYDVKM. This CDR3 region has 12 residues.

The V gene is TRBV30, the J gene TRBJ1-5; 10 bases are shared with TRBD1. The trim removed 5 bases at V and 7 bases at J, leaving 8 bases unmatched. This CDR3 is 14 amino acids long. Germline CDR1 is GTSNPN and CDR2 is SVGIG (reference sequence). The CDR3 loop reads CAWAGQGGGQPQHF. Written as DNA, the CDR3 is TGTGCCTGGGCTGGACAGGGGGGCGGACAGCCCCAGCATTTT.

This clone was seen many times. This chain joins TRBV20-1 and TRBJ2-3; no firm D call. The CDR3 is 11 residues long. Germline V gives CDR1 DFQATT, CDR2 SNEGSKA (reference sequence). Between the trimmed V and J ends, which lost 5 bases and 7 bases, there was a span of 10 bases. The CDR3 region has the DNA TGCAGTGCTGACGGTTTAAATACGCAGTATTTT. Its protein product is CSADGLNTQYF.

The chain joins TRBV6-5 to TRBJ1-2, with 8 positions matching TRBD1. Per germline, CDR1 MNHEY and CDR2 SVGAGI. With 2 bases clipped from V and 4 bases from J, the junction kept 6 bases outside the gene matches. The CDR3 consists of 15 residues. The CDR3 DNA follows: TGTGCCAGCAGTTACCTTCGGACAGGGAGCTATGGCTACACCTTC. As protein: CASSYLRTGSYGYTF.

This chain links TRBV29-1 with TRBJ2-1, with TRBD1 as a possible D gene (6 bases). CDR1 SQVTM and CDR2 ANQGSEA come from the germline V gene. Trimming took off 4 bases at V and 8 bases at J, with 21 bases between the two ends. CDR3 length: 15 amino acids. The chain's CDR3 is CSVAFGLGGRDEQFF. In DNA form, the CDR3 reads TGCAGCGTTGCCTTCGGCCTAGGGGGTCGGGATGAGCAGTTCTTC.

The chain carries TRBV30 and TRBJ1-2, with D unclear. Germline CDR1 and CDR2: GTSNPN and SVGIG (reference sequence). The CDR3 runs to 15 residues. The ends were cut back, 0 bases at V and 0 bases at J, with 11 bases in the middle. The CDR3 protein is CAWSVLGPSNYGYTF. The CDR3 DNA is TGTGCCTGGAGTGTACTCGGGCCTTCTAACTATGGCTACACCTTC.

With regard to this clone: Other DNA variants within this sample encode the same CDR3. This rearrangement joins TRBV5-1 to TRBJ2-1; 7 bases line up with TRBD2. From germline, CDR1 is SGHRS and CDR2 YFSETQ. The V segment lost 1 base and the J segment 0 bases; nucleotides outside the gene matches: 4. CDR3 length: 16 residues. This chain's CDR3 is CASSLFGGSSYNEQFF. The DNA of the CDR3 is TGCGCCAGCAGCTTGTTCGGCGGGAGCTCCTACAATGAGCAGTTCTTC.

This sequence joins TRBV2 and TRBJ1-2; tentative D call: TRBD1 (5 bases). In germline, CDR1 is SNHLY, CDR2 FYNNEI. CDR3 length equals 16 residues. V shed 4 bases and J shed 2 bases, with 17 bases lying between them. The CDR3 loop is CASSGIYTGENYGYTF. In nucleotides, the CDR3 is TGTGCCAGCAGTGGAATTTATACAGGCGAAAACTATGGCTACACCTTC.

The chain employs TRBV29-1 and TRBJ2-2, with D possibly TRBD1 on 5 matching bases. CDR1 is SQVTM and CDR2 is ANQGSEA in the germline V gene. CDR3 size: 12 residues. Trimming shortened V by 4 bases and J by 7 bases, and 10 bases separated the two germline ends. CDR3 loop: CSVGGQFGELFF. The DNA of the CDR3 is TGCAGCGTTGGTGGACAATTCGGGGAGCTGTTTTTT.

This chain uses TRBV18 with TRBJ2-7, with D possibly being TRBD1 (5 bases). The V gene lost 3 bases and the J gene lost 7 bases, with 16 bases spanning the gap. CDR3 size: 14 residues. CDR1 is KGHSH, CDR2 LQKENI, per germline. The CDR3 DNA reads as TGTGCCAGCTCACCGGCCAGGGCTGCGCGGGAGCAGTACTTC. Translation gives CASSPARAAREQYF.

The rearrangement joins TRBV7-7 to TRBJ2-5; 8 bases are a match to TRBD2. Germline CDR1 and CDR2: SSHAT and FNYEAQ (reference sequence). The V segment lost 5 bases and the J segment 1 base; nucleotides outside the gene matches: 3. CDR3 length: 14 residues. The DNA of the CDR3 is TGTGCCAGCAGCACGGGGACTAGCCAAGAGACCCAGTACTTC. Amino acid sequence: CASSTGTSQETQYF.